The 23 T cell receptor beta chains below come from one sample, sequenced in a study of blood T cell repertoires in COVID-19. Some clones are missing from TCRdb's copy, which holds only in-frame ones; the method was immunoSEQ multiplex PCR. Here the sample spans around 15,000 clones, 85% to 90% being singletons. The source material was peripheral blood. These receptors came from a woman between 65 and 79 years old in a cohort sampled during active or convalescent COVID-19.

This clone appeared a single time. This chain connects TRBV5-4 to TRBJ2-5; unclear D gene. V was shortened by 0 bases and J by 3 bases, with 9 bases between the two germline ends. Germline CDR1 is SGHNT and CDR2 is YYREEE (reference sequence). CDR3 size: 14 residues. The CDR3 is CASSLAAQEETQYF. In nucleotides, the CDR3 is TGTGCCAGCAGCTTGGCGGCTCAGGAAGAGACCCAGTACTTC.

The chain links TRBV20-1 to TRBJ1-5; D gene ambiguous. This CDR3 has 11 amino acids. V lost 2 bases and J 11 bases, leaving 10 bases between the germline ends. CDR1 is DFQATT and CDR2 is SNEGSKA in the germline V gene (reference sequence). The CDR3 loop reads CSARQDLAQHF. In DNA, the CDR3 is TGCAGTGCTAGACAGGACTTGGCCCAGCATTTT.

This chain links TRBV11-2 with TRBJ1-5, with D unclear. Germline loops: CDR1 SGHAT, CDR2 FQNNGV. The CDR3 runs to 13 residues. Deletions cut 5 bases from V and 2 bases from J, with 7 bases between. This CDR3 reads CASSPTGNQPQHF. In DNA form, the CDR3 reads TGTGCCAGCAGCCCCACGGGCAATCAGCCCCAGCATTTT.

This chain connects TRBV18 to TRBJ1-2; D is unresolved. The V end lost 3 bases, the J end lost 0 bases, and 11 bases lay between the germline ends. The CDR3 has 15 residues. Germline CDR1 and CDR2: KGHSH and LQKENI. The CDR3, as DNA: TGTGCCAGCTCACCCCTAGTCGGGACTAACTATGGCTACACCTTC. Residues: CASSPLVGTNYGYTF. Filled out from reference TRBV18 and TRBJ1-2, the complete variable domain reads NAGVMQNPRHLVRRRGQEARLRCSPMKGHSHVYWYRQLPEEGLKFMVYLQKENIIDESGMPKERFSAEFPKEGPSILRIQQVVRGDSAAYFCASSPLVGTNYGYTFGSGTRLTVV.

CDR3 in DNA: TGTGCCAGCAGCTCAGGGGGGCTAGAACCAGATACGCAGTATTTT. This codes for CASSSGGLEPDTQYF. This chain links TRBV5-4 with TRBJ2-3, with a weak D call TRBD1 (7 bases). The V end lost 3 bases, the J end lost 4 bases, and 15 bases lay between the germline ends. The CDR3 contains 15 residues. Germline V gene lookup returns CDR1 SGHNT and CDR2 YYREEE (reference sequence).

This chain connects TRBV25-1 to TRBJ1-2, with 7 bases aligning to TRBD1. The V and J ends lost 6 bases and 2 bases, in that order; junction bases with no gene match: 12. CDR3 size: 16 residues. In germline, CDR1 is MGHDK, CDR2 SYGVNS. The CDR3 DNA reads as TGTGCCAGCAGCCCGACAGGGCGAGGGGACAACTATGGCTACACCTTC. Translation gives CASSPTGRGDNYGYTF.

CDR3 nucleotides: TGTGCCTGGAAAACAGGGGTATTTACTAATTCACCCCTCCACTTT. Translating gives CAWKTGVFTNSPLHF. The J gene is TRBJ1-6, the V gene TRBV30; 7 bases match TRBD1. V shed 4 bases and J 6 bases; nucleotides not matched to a gene: 9. Germline loops: CDR1 GTSNPN, CDR2 SVGIG (reference sequence). The CDR3 totals 15 residues.

The chain combines TRBV7-2 with TRBJ2-7; TRBD2 aligns across 11 bases. V gave up 5 bases and J gave up 4 bases; unmatched junction bases: 7. Germline V gives CDR1 SGHTA, CDR2 FQGNSA. The CDR3 runs to 15 residues. Written as DNA, the CDR3 is TGTGCCAGCAGCCGGGGACTAGCGGCAAAGTACGAGCAGTACTTC. Translation gives CASSRGLAAKYEQYF.

The chain links TRBV7-9 to TRBJ1-4, with TRBD1 matching over 8 bases. The CDR3 consists of 14 residues. With 2 bases clipped from V and 5 bases from J, the junction kept 1 base outside the gene matches. Looked up from germline, CDR1 is SEHNR and CDR2 is FQNEAQ (reference sequence). The CDR3 nucleotides read TGTGCCAGCAGCTTAAGACAGGGGAATGAAAAACTGTTTTTT. As protein: CASSLRQGNEKLFF.

This clone was seen only once. V is TRBV4-3 and J is TRBJ2-1, with 14 bases identical to TRBD2. Germline trimming cut 0 bases from V and 10 bases from J; bases unmatched to any gene: 2. The germline V gene has CDR1 LGHNA and CDR2 YSLEER. The CDR3 length is 15 residues. CDR3 nucleotide sequence: TGCGCCAGCAGCCAAGAGGGACTAGCGGGGGCGGAGCAGTTCTTC. Translated, it gives CASSQEGLAGAEQFF.

This clone was picked up one time. This chain uses TRBV7-9 with TRBJ2-7, with 9 bases lining up with TRBD2. From germline, CDR1 is SEHNR and CDR2 FQNEAQ (reference sequence). The CDR3 length is 14 residues. V shed 3 bases and J 4 bases; nucleotides not matched to a gene: 4. CDR3 bases: TGTGCCAGCAGCTTCTGGCGGGGGGGATACGAGCAGTACTTC. It specifies CASSFWRGGYEQYF. Looking up the rest from reference TRBV7-9 and TRBJ2-7 gives the full variable domain: DTGVSQNPRHKITKRGQNVTFRCDPISEHNRLYWYRQTLGQGPEFLTYFQNEAQLEKSRLLSDRFSAERPKGSFSTLEIQRTEQGDSAMYLCASSFWRGGYEQYFGPGTRLTVT.

This chain joins TRBV6-5 and TRBJ1-6, with D unresolved. This CDR3 region has 15 residues. CDR1 and CDR2 (germline): MNHEY, SVGAGI. Deletions cut 7 bases from V and 9 bases from J, with 19 bases between. The CDR3 here is CASTLRPFTASPLHF. The DNA for the CDR3 is TGTGCCAGCACCCTAAGACCATTTACAGCTTCACCCCTCCACTTT.

This clone was recorded only once. The CDR3 nucleotides read TGTGCCAGCAGTCCCCGGGACAGGGTTGGAAAACTGTTTTTT. Encoded protein: CASSPRDRVGKLFF. The gene calls are TRBV28 and TRBJ1-4; TRBD1 matches 9 bases. CDR1 MDHEN and CDR2 SYDVKM come from the germline V gene. The length of the CDR3 is 14 residues. Unmatched junction bases numbered 8, after V lost 5 bases and J lost 10 bases.

This chain links TRBV2 with TRBJ1-6; 10 bases map to TRBD1. This CDR3 has 14 amino acids. V trimming: 4 bases; J trimming: 12 bases; junction bases outside the gene matches: 6. Looked up from germline, CDR1 is SNHLY and CDR2 is FYNNEI. In DNA form, the CDR3 reads TGTGCCAGCAGTGGACAGGGGGCGTTGGAACCCCTCCACTTT. This codes for CASSGQGALEPLHF.

This clone has just one count. This chain uses TRBV6-2 or TRBV6-3 with TRBJ1-5; 9 positions match TRBD1. CDR1 MNHEY and CDR2 SVGEGT come from the germline V gene. This CDR3 comprises 16 residues. The junction had 7 bases not matched to a gene; V was cut back by 5 bases and J by 2 bases. For the CDR3, the DNA is TGTGCCAGCAGTCACAGGACAGGGGAGGGCAATCAGCCCCAGCATTTT. It yields the protein CASSHRTGEGNQPQHF.

The chain couples TRBV18 to TRBJ1-2, with no clear D. Germline V gives CDR1 KGHSH, CDR2 LQKENI. V was trimmed by 3 bases and J by 0 bases, leaving 11 bases between them. The CDR3 is 15 residues long. CDR3 in DNA: TGTGCCAGCTCACCGCTTCCCGGGTCTAACTATGGCTACACCTTC. Amino acid sequence: CASSPLPGSNYGYTF.

The gene calls are TRBV27 and TRBJ1-2; maybe TRBD1 (6 bases). The CDR3 is 17 amino acids. The germline V gene encodes CDR1 MNHEY and CDR2 SMNVEV (reference sequence). Trimming left V 5 bases short and J 4 bases short, with 23 bases between. CDR3 in DNA: TGTGCCAGCAGTCCTAAGTCCGGGACAAACGAACCCTATGGCTACACCTTC. Translation: CASSPKSGTNEPYGYTF.

V gene TRBV4-2 combines with J gene TRBJ2-3; 9 nucleotides line up with TRBD2. The CDR3 consists of 17 residues. The germline gives CDR1 LGHNA, CDR2 YNFKEQ. Trimming cost V 2 bases and J 5 bases; bases outside gene matches: 11. This chain's CDR3 is CASSQKNRGGVGDTQYF. CDR3 sequence (DNA): TGTGCCAGCAGCCAAAAGAACCGCGGGGGGGTAGGAGATACGCAGTATTTT.

The V call is TRBV6-5, the J call TRBJ1-1; 8 nucleotides line up with TRBD1. With 5 bases clipped from V and 11 bases from J, the junction kept 7 bases outside the gene matches. The CDR3 totals 12 residues. From germline, CDR1 is MNHEY and CDR2 SVGAGI. CDR3 protein: CASSTQGAYAFF. CDR3 coding DNA: TGTGCCAGCAGTACTCAGGGGGCATATGCTTTCTTT.

This clone was detected once. This rearrangement joins TRBV27 to TRBJ1-3, with a weak D call TRBD1 (5 bases). Germline CDR1 is MNHEY and CDR2 is SMNVEV (reference sequence). This CDR3 is built from 14 residues. The V end lost 2 bases, the J end lost 3 bases, and 8 bases lay between the germline ends. CDR3 nucleotides: TGTGCCAGCAGTTTAGGGAGGGGTGGAAACACCATATATTTT. Translating gives CASSLGRGGNTIYF.

J is TRBJ2-3 and V is TRBV10-3; 12 nucleotides match TRBD2. Germline trimming cut 7 bases from V and 3 bases from J; bases unmatched to any gene: 5. CDR1 and CDR2 from the germline V gene are ENHRY and SYGVKD. The CDR3 runs to 15 residues. The CDR3 region has the DNA TGTGCCATCACTCAGACTAGCGGGGGAACAGATACGCAGTATTTT. Its translation: CAITQTSGGTDTQYF.

The chain couples TRBV2 to TRBJ1-1; D might be TRBD1 (6 bases). Trimming took off 6 bases at V and 5 bases at J, with 10 bases between the two ends. The CDR3 runs 12 residues. In germline, CDR1 is SNHLY, CDR2 FYNNEI. CDR3 amino acids: CASRRGGTEAFF. CDR3 bases: TGTGCCAGCAGGAGGGGGGGAACTGAAGCTTTCTTT.

The chain couples TRBV2 to TRBJ1-2; D is unclear. CDR3 length: 16 residues. Per germline, CDR1 SNHLY and CDR2 FYNNEI. V was clipped by 6 bases and J by 3 bases, with 20 bases between them. The CDR3 here is CASSRLSVLRDYGYTF. CDR3 nucleotides: TGTGCCAGCAGCCGGTTGAGTGTATTGAGGGACTATGGCTACACCTTC.